This is a list of T cell receptor beta chains from one sample in a study of T-cell memory formation after mild COVID-19. MiXCR, applied by TCRdb to the 5' RACE reads, yields one record per CDR3 protein. Of fewer than 450,000 distinct CDR3 sequences listed, 20% to 25% were seen once; the top ten hold around 12%. The sequenced sample consisted of PBMCs or a T cell subset sorted from them (not recorded which). The receptors originated from an adult woman who had mild COVID-19 (a few samples of this study predate the infection). Cell type and time point are not known. Both conserved end residues are trimmed from each CDR3. A D gene is named only where the DNA matches it firmly.

TRBJ2-7 | - | TRBV7-9 | ASSLVVTEQY
TRBJ1-1 | - | TRBV6-6 | ASSYSDKNTEAF
TRBJ1-6 | - | TRBV12-2 | ASRFPPARTPLTYNSPLH
TRBJ2-7 | TRBD1 | TRBV28 | ASSMLPGQVVSYEQY
TRBJ2-7 | - | TRBV7-6 | ASSLGRGDEQY
TRBJ2-7 | - | TRBV23-1 | ASSRPTGLDRLYEQY
TRBJ2-3 | - | TRBV20-1 | SASGYSTDTQY
TRBJ1-1 | - | TRBV12-5 | ASVQKVNTEAF
TRBJ1-6 | - | TRBV7-3 | ASSMGSPNSPLH
TRBJ2-7 | TRBD1 | TRBV30 | ACRDSSYEQY
TRBJ2-7 | - | TRBV10-3 | AISHRGLTPYEQY
TRBJ2-5 | - | TRBV18 | ASSPRKGTGETQY
TRBJ2-5 | TRBD1 | TRBV29-1 | SVAITGGGETQY
TRBJ2-7 | - | TRBV25-1 | ASSESVPRNGDSYEQY
TRBJ2-7 | TRBD2 | TRBV30 | AWSTHSGDPSGSPYEQY
TRBJ2-2 | - | TRBV7-9 | ASIIKREGPNTGELF
TRBJ1-3 | - | TRBV15 | ATSRGQLLGNTIY
TRBJ2-5 | - | TRBV4-1 | ASSQEWTSGGQGTQY
TRBJ2-5 | - | TRBV4-2 | ASSQVSKAETQY
TRBJ1-1 | - | TRBV7-9 | ASSLLGQVNTEAF
TRBJ1-1 | - | TRBV5-1 | ASSFASGFTNTEAF
TRBJ1-2 | - | TRBV12-3/TRBV12-4 | ASSQGINNYGYT
TRBJ2-7 | TRBD2 | TRBV20-1 | SASGLVGGPIGSDEQY
TRBJ2-7 | TRBD2 | TRBV20-1 | SAPGLAHEQY
TRBJ1-1 | - | TRBV5-1 | ASSLPSHGTEAF
TRBJ2-3 | - | TRBV20-1 | SASQPRLDTQY
TRBJ1-4 | - | TRBV11-2 | ASSLETGPNEKLF
TRBJ1-5 | - | TRBV7-9 | ASSLDHQPQH
TRBJ2-3 | TRBD2 | TRBV27 | ASSPGTSGNTDTQY
TRBJ2-5 | TRBD2 | TRBV7-9 | ASSVVAGGPETQY
TRBJ2-3 | - | TRBV4-1 | ASSHKVAGPAGDTQY
TRBJ2-3 | TRBD2 | TRBV2 | ASSEETSSSTDTQY
TRBJ2-1 | TRBD2 | TRBV19 | ASSMLAGLYNEQF
TRBJ1-2 | TRBD1 | TRBV12-3/TRBV12-4 | ASSSRQGAGYT
TRBJ2-3 | TRBD2 | TRBV29-1 | SVGLAGGGRTDTQY
TRBJ2-1 | TRBD1 | TRBV3-1 | ASSHGQGLVDEQF
TRBJ1-5 | - | TRBV12-3/TRBV12-4 | ASSGPGSSNQPQH
TRBJ2-5 | TRBD2 | TRBV20-1 | SARPSGTTWETQY